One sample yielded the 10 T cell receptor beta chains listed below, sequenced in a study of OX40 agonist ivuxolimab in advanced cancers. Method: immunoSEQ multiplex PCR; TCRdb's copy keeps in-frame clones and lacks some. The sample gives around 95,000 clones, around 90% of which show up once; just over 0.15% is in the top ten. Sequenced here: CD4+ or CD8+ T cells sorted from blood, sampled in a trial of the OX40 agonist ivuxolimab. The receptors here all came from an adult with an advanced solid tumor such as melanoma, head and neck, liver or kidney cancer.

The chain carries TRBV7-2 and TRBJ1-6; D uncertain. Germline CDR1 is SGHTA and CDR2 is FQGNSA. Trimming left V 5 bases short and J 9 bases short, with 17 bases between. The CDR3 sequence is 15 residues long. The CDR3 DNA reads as TGTGCCAGCAGCGAAGATGCGGATCGGCTTTCACCCCTCCACTTT. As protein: CASSEDADRLSPLHF.

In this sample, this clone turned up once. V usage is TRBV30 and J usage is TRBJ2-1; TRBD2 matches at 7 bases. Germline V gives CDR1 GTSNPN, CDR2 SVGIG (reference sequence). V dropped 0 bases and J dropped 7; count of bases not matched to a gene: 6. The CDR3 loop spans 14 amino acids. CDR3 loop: CAWSVRAGGNEQFF. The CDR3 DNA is TGTGCCTGGAGTGTACGGGCCGGGGGGAATGAGCAGTTCTTC.

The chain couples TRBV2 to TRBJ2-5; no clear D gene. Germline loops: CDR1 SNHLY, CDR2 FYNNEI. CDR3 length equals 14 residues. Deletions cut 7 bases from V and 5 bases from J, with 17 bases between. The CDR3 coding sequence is TGTGCCAGCACCAAGGGTGGGGTGGGGGAGACCCAGTACTTC. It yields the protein CASTKGGVGETQYF.

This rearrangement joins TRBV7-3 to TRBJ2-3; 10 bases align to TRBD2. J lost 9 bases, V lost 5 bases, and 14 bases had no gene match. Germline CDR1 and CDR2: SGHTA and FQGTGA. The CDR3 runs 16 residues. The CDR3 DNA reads TGTGCCAGCAGCCCCGGAGATAGAGCGGGGGGGCGGACGCAGTATTTT. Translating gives CASSPGDRAGGRTQYF.

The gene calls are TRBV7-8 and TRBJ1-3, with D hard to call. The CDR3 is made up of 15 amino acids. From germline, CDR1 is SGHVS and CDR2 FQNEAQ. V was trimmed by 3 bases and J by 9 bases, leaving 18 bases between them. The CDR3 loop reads CASSLNDPVGGTIYF. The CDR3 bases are TGTGCCAGCAGCTTGAATGACCCTGTAGGAGGCACCATATATTTT.

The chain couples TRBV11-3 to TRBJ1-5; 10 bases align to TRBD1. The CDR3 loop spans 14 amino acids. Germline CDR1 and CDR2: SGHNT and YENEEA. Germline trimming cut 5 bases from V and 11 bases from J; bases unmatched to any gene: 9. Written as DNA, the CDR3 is TGTGCCAGCAGCCAAAGGGACAGGGGATCGACCCAGCATTTT. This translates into CASSQRDRGSTQHF.

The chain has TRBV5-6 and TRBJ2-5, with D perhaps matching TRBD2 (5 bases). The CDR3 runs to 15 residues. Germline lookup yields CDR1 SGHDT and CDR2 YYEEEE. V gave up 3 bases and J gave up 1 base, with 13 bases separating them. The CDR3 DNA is TGTGCCAGCAGCTCAGCGGTTACCCTCCAAGAGACCCAGTACTTC. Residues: CASSSAVTLQETQYF.

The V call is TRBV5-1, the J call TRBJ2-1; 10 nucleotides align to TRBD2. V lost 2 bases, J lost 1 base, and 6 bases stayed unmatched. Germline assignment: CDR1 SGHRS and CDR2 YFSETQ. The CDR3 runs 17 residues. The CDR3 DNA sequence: TGCGCCAGCAGCTTCGTAGCGGGGGGTAATTCCTACAATGAGCAGTTCTTC. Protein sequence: CASSFVAGGNSYNEQFF.

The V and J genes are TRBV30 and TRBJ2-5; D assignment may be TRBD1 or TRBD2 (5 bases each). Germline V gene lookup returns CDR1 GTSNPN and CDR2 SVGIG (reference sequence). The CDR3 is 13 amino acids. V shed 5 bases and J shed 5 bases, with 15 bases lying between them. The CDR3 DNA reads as TGTGCCTGGGGAGGACGGGGCGGGGAGACCCAGTACTTC. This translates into CAWGGRGGETQYF.

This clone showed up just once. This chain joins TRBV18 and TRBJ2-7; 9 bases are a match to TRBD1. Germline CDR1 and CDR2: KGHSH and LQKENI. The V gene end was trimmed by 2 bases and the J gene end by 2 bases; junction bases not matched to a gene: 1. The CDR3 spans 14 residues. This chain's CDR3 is CASSPGDRAYEQYF. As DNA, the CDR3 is TGTGCCAGCTCACCAGGGGACAGGGCCTACGAGCAGTACTTC.